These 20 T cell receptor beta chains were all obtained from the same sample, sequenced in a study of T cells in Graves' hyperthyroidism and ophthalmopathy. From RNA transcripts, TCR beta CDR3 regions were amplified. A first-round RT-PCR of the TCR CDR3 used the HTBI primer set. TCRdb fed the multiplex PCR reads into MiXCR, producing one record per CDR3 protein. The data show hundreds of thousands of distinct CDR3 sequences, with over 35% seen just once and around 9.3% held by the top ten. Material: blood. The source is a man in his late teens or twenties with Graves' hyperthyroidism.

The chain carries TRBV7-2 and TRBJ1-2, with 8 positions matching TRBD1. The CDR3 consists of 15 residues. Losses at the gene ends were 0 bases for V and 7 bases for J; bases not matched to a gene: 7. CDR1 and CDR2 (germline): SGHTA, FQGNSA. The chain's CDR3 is CASSLAGTGSFGYTF. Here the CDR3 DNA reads TGTGCCAGCAGCTTAGCTGGGACAGGCTCCTTTGGCTACACCTTC.

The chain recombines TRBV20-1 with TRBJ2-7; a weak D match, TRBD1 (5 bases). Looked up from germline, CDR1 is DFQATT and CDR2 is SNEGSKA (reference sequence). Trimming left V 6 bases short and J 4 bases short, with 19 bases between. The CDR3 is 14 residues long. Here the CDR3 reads CSAHAGSLIYEQYF. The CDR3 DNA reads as TGCAGTGCCCACGCAGGGTCTTTAATATACGAGCAGTACTTC.

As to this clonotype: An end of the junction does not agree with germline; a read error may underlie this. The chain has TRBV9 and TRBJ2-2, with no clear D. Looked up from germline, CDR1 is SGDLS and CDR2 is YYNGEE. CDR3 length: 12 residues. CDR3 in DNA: TGTGCCAGCAGCACAAACACCGAGGAGCTGTTTTTT. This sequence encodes CASSTNTEELFF.

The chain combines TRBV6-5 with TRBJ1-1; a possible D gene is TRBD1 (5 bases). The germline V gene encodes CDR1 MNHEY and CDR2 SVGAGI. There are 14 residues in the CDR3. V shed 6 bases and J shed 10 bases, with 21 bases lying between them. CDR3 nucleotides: TGTGCCAGCAGCCAACCGGGGGAGGGAGGTGGAGCTTTCTTT. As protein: CASSQPGEGGGAFF.

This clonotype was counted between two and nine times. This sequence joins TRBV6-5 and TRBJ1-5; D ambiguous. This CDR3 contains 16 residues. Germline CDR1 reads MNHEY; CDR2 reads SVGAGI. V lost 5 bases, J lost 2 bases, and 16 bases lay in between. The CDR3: CASSEESGSGNQPQHF. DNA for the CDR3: TGTGCCAGCAGTGAAGAGTCCGGATCAGGCAATCAGCCCCAGCATTTT.

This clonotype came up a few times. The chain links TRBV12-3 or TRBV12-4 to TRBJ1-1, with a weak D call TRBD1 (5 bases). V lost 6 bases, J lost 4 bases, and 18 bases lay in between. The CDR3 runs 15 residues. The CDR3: CASSWDSSMSTEAFF. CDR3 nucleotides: TGTGCCAGCAGCTGGGACTCCTCAATGAGCACTGAAGCTTTCTTT.

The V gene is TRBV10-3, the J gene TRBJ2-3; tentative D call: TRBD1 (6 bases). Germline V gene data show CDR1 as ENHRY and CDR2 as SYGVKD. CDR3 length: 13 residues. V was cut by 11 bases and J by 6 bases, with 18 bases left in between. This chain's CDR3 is CAVTGLYGDTQYF. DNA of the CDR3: TGTGCCGTAACAGGGCTATACGGGGATACGCAGTATTTT.

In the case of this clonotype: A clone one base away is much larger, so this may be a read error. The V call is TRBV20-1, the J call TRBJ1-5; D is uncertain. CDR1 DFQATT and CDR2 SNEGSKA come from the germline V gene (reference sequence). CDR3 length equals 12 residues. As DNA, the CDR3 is TGCAGTGCGATTACCGGGGAACAGCCCCGGCATTTT. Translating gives CSAITGEQPRHF.

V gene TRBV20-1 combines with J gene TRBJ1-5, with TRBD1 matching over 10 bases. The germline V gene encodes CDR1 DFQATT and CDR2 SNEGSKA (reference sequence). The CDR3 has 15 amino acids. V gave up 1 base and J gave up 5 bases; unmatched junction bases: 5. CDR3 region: CSARVLDRGDQPQHF. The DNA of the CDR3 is TGCAGTGCTAGAGTTCTGGACAGGGGGGATCAGCCCCAGCATTTT.

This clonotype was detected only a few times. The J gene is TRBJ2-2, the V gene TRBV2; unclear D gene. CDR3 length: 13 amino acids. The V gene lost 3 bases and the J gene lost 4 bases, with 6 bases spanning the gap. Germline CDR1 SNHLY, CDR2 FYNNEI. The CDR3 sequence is CASSDWPTGELFF. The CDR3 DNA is TGTGCCAGCAGTGATTGGCCCACCGGGGAGCTGTTTTTT.

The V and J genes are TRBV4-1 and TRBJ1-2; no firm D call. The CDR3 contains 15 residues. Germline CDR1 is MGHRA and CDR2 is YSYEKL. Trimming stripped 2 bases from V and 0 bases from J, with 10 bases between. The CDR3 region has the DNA TGCGCCAGCAGCCAAACCGGGGTCACTAACTATGGCTACACCTTC. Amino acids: CASSQTGVTNYGYTF.

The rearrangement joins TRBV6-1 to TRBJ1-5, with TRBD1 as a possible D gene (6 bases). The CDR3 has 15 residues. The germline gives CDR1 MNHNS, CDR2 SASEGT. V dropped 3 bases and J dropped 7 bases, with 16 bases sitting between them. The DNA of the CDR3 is TGTGCCAGCAGTGATTATCAGGGGATCAGGCAGCCCCAGCATTTT. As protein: CASSDYQGIRQPQHF.

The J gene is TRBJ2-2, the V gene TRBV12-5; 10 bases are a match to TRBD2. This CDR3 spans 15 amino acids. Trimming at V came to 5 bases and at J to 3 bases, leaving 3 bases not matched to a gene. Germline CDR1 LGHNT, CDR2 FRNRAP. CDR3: CASGTGLADTGELFF. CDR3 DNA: TGTGCTAGTGGTACCGGACTAGCGGACACCGGGGAGCTGTTTTTT.

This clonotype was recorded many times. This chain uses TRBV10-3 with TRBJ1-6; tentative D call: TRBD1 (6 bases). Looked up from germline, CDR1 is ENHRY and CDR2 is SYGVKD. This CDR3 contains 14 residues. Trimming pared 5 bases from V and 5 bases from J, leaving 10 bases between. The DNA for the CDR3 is TGTGCCATCAGTCAGGGGAAAGATAATTCACCCCTCCACTTT. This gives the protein CAISQGKDNSPLHF.

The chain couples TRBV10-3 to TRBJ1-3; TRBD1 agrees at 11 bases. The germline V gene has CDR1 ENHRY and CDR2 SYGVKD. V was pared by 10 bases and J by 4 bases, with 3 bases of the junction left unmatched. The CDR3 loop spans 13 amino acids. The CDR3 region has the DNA TGTGCCACCGGGACAGGGGGAGGAAACACCATATATTTT. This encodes CATGTGGGNTIYF.

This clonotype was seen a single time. In nucleotides, the CDR3 is TGCGCCAGCAGTTTGATGTGGGAGACCGGGGAGCTGTTTTTT. Translation gives CASSLMWETGELFF. This chain connects TRBV5-1 to TRBJ2-2; the D gene is possibly TRBD2 (5 bases). The CDR3 length is 14 residues. Germline loops: CDR1 SGHRS, CDR2 YFSETQ. Trimming removed 5 bases from V and 5 bases from J, with 13 bases in between.

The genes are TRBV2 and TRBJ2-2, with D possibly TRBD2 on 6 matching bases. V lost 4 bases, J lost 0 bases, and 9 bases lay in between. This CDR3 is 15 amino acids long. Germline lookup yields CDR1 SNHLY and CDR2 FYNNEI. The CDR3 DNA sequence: TGTGCCAGCAGTGCTCAGCGGGCGAACACCGGGGAGCTGTTTTTT. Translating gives CASSAQRANTGELFF.

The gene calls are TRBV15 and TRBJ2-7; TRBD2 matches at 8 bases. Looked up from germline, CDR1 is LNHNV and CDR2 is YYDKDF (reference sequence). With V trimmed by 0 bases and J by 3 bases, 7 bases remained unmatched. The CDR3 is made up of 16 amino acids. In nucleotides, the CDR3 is TGTGCCACCAGCAGAGATAACGGGGGGGGATTCTACGAGCAGTACTTC. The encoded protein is CATSRDNGGGFYEQYF.

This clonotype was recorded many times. The CDR3 DNA follows: TGTGCCAGCAGTACATTTTTAGGCCTAGATCAGCCCCAGCATTTT. It is translated as CASSTFLGLDQPQHF. The rearrangement uses TRBV12-3 or TRBV12-4 and TRBJ1-5; D is uncertain. The CDR3 totals 15 residues. V lost 5 bases and J lost 5, with 16 bases in between.

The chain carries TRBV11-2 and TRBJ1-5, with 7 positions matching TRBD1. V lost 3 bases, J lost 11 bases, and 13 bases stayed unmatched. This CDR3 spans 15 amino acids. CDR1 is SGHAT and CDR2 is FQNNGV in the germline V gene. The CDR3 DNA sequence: TGTGCCAGCAGCTTGGACAGGAATAGGGGGGAGACCCAGCATTTT. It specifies CASSLDRNRGETQHF.